The present T cell receptor (beta chain) was sequenced within a study of human T cells and chemical hapten exposure. The study's findings and limits: TCRs at high frequency, those above 1 in 1000, did not change with DPC sensitization.

In this sample, this clonotype turned up many times. The target antigen is unknown. The CDR3 sequence is 15 residues long. Looked up from germline, CDR1 is DFQATT and CDR2 is SNEGSKA (reference sequence). The library tagged each cDNA molecule with unique molecular identifiers. TCRdb independently ran MiXCR on the RACE reads; one entry per CDR3 protein. Seen here are 350,000 to 400,000 distinct CDR3 sequences, 5.1% observed once, and the top ten hold 2.5% to 3%. Noted time point: pre-sensitization, week 0. Indicated treatment: therapeutic diphenylcyclopropenone sensitization with weekly scalp DPC. The V call is TRBV20-1, the J call TRBJ2-7; 7 positions agree with TRBD2. The receptor's source is a woman between 50 and 59 years old with alopecia areata. Some clones in this sample may be carry-over from other donors' samples. The sequencing here drew on whole blood, taken in connection with sensitization to the hapten diphenylcyclopropenone (DPC). CDR3 nucleotides: TGCAGCTACCCGAGGTTTGGCGGGGGAGACTACGAGCAGTACTTC. Protein product: CSYPRFGGGDYEQYF.